This T cell receptor beta chain stems from a study of cytomegalovirus exposure and HLA in healthy donors. Study-level points and caveats: Using a false discovery rate of 0.05, a later analysis showed that roughly 16,000 TCR beta sequences were associated with HLA alleles. Altogether, about 160 TCR beta chains were recorded as cytomegalovirus-associated.

The germline V gene has CDR1 SGHDT and CDR2 YYEEEE. Trimming cost V 4 bases and J 0 bases, with 11 bases left between them. The CDR3 extends over 15 amino acids. Of note for this clone: Its matching antigen is unknown.

Use of 60 Vbeta and 13 Jbeta primers characterized the PCR. Original processing notes: In a later analysis, the count reached roughly 80 million unique TCR beta chains, with about 10 million shared. TCRdb keeps only in-frame clones here, not all; method: immunoSEQ multiplex PCR. V, J and clone size are taken as reported in that table, and D and trimming were inferred from the DNA itself. This table has under 200,000 clones, 80% to 85% appearing once. Material: PBMCs. This clonotype was sampled from a woman under 30 in good health and CMV-seronegative. This chain uses TRBV5-6 with TRBJ2-1; no clear D. In DNA, the CDR3 is TGTGCCAGCAGCCCAACTCCAAGCTCCTACAATGAGCAGTTCTTC. Its translation: CASSPTPSSYNEQFF.